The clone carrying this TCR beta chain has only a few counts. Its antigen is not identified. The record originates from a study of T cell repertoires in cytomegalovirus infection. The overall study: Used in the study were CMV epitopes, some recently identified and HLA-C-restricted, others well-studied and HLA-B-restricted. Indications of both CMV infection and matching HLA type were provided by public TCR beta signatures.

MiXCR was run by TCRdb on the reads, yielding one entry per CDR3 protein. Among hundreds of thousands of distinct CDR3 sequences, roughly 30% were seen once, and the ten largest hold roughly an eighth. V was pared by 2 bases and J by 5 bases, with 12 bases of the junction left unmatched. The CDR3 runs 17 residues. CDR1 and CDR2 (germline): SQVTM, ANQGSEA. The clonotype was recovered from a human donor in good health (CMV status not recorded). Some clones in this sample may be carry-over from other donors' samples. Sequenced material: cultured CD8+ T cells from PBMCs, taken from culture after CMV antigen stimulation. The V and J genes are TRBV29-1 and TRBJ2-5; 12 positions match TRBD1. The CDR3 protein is CSVESFQGQGAEETQYF. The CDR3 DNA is TGCAGCGTTGAAAGCTTTCAGGGACAGGGGGCCGAGGAGACCCAGTACTTC.